The T cell receptor beta chain described here comes from a study of T cell repertoires in cytomegalovirus infection. Study in general: Based on public TCR beta signatures, there were indications of CMV infection and of a matching HLA type. Whole-study results and caveats: The ex vivo response was dominated by HLA-C-restricted CMV-specific TCR beta clonotypes. People with CMV and the relevant HLA were identified by cumulative public TCR beta family frequency.

In germline, CDR1 is ENHRY, CDR2 SYGVKD. The V and J ends lost 4 bases and 3 bases respectively, with 15 bases between them. This CDR3 comprises 15 residues. One entry per CDR3 protein, called by TCRdb with MiXCR from the reads. The table records about 310,000 distinct CDR3 sequences, 15% to 20% of them present only once. At least ten counts were recorded for this clonotype. Its antigen remains unknown. V usage is TRBV10-3 and J usage is TRBJ1-1; D perhaps matches TRBD1 (5 bases). Sequencing was carried out using PBMCs. The TCR sequence derives from a human donor in good health (CMV status not recorded). Some clones in this sample may be carry-over from other donors' samples. This chain's CDR3 is CAISALKGLDTEAFF. The CDR3 DNA reads TGTGCCATCAGTGCCCTGAAGGGGTTGGACACTGAAGCTTTCTTT.